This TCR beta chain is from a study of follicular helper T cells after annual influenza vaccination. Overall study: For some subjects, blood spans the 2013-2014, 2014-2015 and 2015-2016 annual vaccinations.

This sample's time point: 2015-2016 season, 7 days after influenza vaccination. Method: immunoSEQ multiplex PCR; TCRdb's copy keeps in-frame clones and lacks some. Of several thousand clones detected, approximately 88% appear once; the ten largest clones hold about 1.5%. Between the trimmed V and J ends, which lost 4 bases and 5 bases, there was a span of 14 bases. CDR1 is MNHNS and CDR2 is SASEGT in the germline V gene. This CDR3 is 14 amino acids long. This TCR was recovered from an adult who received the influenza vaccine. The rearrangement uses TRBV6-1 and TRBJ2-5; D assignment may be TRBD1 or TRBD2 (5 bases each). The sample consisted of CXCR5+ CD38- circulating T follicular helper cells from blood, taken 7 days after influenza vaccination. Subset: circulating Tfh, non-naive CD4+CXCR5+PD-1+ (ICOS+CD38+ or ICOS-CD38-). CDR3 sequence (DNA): TGTGCCAGCAGTGTGATGGACTGGGGGGAGACCCAGTACTTC. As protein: CASSVMDWGETQYF.